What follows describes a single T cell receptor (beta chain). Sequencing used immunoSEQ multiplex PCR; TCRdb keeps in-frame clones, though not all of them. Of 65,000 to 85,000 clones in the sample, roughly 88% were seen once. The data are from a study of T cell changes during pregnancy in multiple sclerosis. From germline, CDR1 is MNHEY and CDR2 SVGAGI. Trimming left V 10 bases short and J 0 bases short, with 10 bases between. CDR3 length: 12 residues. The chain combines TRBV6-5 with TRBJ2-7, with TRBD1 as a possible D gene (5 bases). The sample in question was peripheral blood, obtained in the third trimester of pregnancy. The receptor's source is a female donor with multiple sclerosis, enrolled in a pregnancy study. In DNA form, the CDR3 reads TGTGCCACCCGGCAGGGCTCCTACGAGCAGTACTTC. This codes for CATRQGSYEQYF.